The 18 T cell receptor beta chains below come from one sample, sequenced in a study of blood T cells in healthy people across ages. Sample-barcoded 5' priming and a J-beta primer mix drove a second PCR of 7 to 11 cycles. TCRdb reanalysed the 5' RACE reads using MiXCR and keeps one entry per CDR3 protein. Of 700,000 or so distinct CDR3 sequences listed, approximately 22% are singletons. The sequenced sample consisted of blood. The receptors originated from a man aged 70 or older in good health.

This chain connects TRBV20-1 to TRBJ1-5, with 7 bases identical to TRBD1. Germline V lookup: CDR1 DFQATT, CDR2 SNEGSKA (reference sequence). The V gene end was trimmed by 1 base and the J gene end by 2 bases; junction bases not matched to a gene: 5. This CDR3 is 15 amino acids long. CDR3 nucleotide sequence: TGCAGTGCTAGAGGGAGGACAGGTGGCAATCAGCCCCAGCATTTT. Translating it yields CSARGRTGGNQPQHF.

V usage is TRBV20-1 and J usage is TRBJ2-1; 8 bases line up with TRBD2. Germline CDR1 DFQATT, CDR2 SNEGSKA (reference sequence). CDR3 length: 13 amino acids. V lost 0 bases to trimming and J lost 9 bases; unmatched junction nucleotides: 4. In nucleotides, the CDR3 is TGCAGTGCTAGAGATCACGGGAGGGCTGAGCAGTTCTTC. Translating gives CSARDHGRAEQFF.

This clonotype was observed a few times. This CDR3 reads CASSYSTGRGGRDTQYF. Written as DNA, the CDR3 is TGTGCCAGCAGTTACTCGACCGGCAGGGGCGGCAGAGATACGCAGTATTTT. V and J are TRBV6-5 and TRBJ2-3; TRBD1 might be the D (6 bases). This CDR3 spans 17 amino acids. Per germline, CDR1 MNHEY and CDR2 SVGAGI. V lost 0 bases and J lost 5, with 18 bases in between.

This chain's CDR3 is CASSPREGDFSYEQYF. CDR3 nucleotides: TGTGCCAGCAGTCCTCGAGAGGGGGACTTCTCCTACGAGCAGTACTTC. The rearrangement joins TRBV6-2 or TRBV6-3 to TRBJ2-7; D tentatively fits TRBD1 or TRBD2 (6 bases each). Germline CDR1 reads MNHEY; CDR2 reads SVGEGT. The CDR3 length is 16 residues. Trimming took off 5 bases at V and 0 bases at J, with 17 bases between the two ends.

This clonotype occurred a few times. An end of the junction does not agree with germline; a read error may underlie this. The rearrangement joins TRBV12-3 or TRBV12-4 to TRBJ2-7; 11 bases are shared with TRBD2. The CDR3 runs 16 residues. CDR3 nucleotide sequence: TGTACCAGCAGTAAACGGACTAGCGGGCACTCCTACGAGCAGTACTTC. Translated, it gives CTSSKRTSGHSYEQYF.

The rearrangement joins TRBV12-3 or TRBV12-4 to TRBJ1-3, with no clear D. The CDR3 is 16 residues long. V lost 4 bases, J lost 3 bases, and 16 bases lay in between. CDR3 region: CASSYPRGGFGNTIYF. As DNA, the CDR3 is TGTGCCAGCAGTTACCCCCGGGGAGGATTTGGAAACACCATATATTTT.

In its sample, this clonotype was seen a few times. The chain has TRBV11-3 and TRBJ2-3; TRBD2 matches at 10 bases. The V and J ends lost 5 bases and 5 bases, in that order; junction bases with no gene match: 10. The CDR3 has 16 residues. Germline CDR1 SGHNT, CDR2 YENEEA. The CDR3 protein is CASSQPSGSSGDTQYF. For the CDR3, the DNA is TGTGCCAGCAGCCAACCTAGCGGGAGTTCTGGAGATACGCAGTATTTT.

This clonotype has a handful of counts. The DNA is omitted, as the CDR3 cannot be located on it reliably, and the CDR3 follows TCRdb's listing. The V and J genes are TRBV12-3 or TRBV12-4 and TRBJ1-2; whether TRBD1, the table's D call, matches the DNA was not checked. Ends included, the CDR3 has 13 residues. CDR3: CASSFLAGAGYTF.

There are a few counts of this clonotype. This rearrangement joins TRBV20-1 to TRBJ1-5; 7 bases align to TRBD1. CDR3 size: 16 residues. V lost 1 base, J lost 0 bases, and 6 bases stayed unmatched. The V gene's germline CDR1 is DFQATT and CDR2 SNEGSKA (reference sequence). The CDR3 region is CSARGGQEYSNQPQHF. In DNA, the CDR3 is TGCAGTGCTAGAGGTGGACAGGAGTATAGCAATCAGCCCCAGCATTTT.

The rearrangement links TRBV7-9 to TRBJ2-6; the D gene could be TRBD1 or TRBD2 (5 bases each). This CDR3 region has 16 residues. Germline CDR1 is SEHNR and CDR2 is FQNEAQ (reference sequence). The V gene lost 2 bases and the J gene lost 0 bases, with 8 bases spanning the gap. Written as DNA, the CDR3 is TGTGCCAGCAGCTTACTGGGGACCTCTGGGGCCAACGTCCTGACTTTC. Protein: CASSLLGTSGANVLTF.

This clonotype was counted between two and nine times. This chain joins TRBV18 and TRBJ2-3; 11 positions match TRBD2. Trimming cost V 6 bases and J 5 bases; bases outside gene matches: 19. The CDR3 has 19 amino acids. CDR1 and CDR2 from the germline V gene are KGHSH and LQKENI. CDR3 sequence (DNA): TGTGCCAGCTCGCCTACGGGACGGACGACTAGCGGGAAACGAGATACGCAGTATTTT. This translates into CASSPTGRTTSGKRDTQYF.

Ten or more counts support this clonotype. This rearrangement joins TRBV29-1 to TRBJ2-7; tentative D call: TRBD1 (5 bases). The germline CDR1 and CDR2 sequences are SQVTM and ANQGSEA. Trimming removed 0 bases from V and 5 bases from J, with 20 bases in between. The CDR3 covers 16 residues. The CDR3 coding sequence is TGCAGCGTTGAAGATTGGAGAAGGGGCTCTTTCAACGAGCAGTACTTC. Amino acid sequence: CSVEDWRRGSFNEQYF.

The CDR3 is CASSGSRTETQYF. The CDR3 DNA reads as TGTGCCAGCAGTGGGTCCAGAACGGAGACCCAGTACTTC. The gene calls are TRBV2 and TRBJ2-5, with D uncertain. In germline, CDR1 is SNHLY, CDR2 FYNNEI. This CDR3 has 13 amino acids. Between the trimmed V and J ends, which lost 4 bases and 5 bases, there was a span of 11 bases.

Points on this clonotype: Sequence at one end of the junction differs from germline and may be a read error. The chain uses TRBV6-1 and TRBJ1-5; maybe TRBD1 (5 bases). Germline V lookup: CDR1 MNHNS, CDR2 SASEGT. The CDR3 runs to 14 residues. The CDR3 nucleotides read TGTACCAGCAGTGAACCAGGGAGGGAACAGCCCCAGCATTTT. Its translation is CTSSEPGREQPQHF.

This clonotype appeared a few times. V gene TRBV20-1 combines with J gene TRBJ2-1; 11 bases align to TRBD1. The DNA end is a closer match to TRBJ2-7, so the J assignment may be wrong. Germline V gene lookup returns CDR1 DFQATT and CDR2 SNEGSKA (reference sequence). This CDR3 has 14 amino acids. The CDR3 coding sequence is TGCAGTGCTAGAGCGAGGGGACAGGGGGGCGAGCAGTACTTC. Translating gives CSARARGQGGEQYF.

The V and J genes are TRBV30 and TRBJ2-3, with D possibly being TRBD1 or TRBD2 (5 bases each). Trimming took 4 bases from V and 2 from J, leaving 13 bases between them. In germline, CDR1 is GTSNPN, CDR2 SVGIG (reference sequence). CDR3 size: 14 residues. The CDR3 reads CAWTTGLTTDTQYF. CDR3 bases: TGTGCCTGGACGACGGGGCTGACCACAGATACGCAGTATTTT.

This chain links TRBV6-1 with TRBJ2-5; D is unclear. The CDR3 consists of 14 residues. Trimming took off 2 bases at V and 4 bases at J, with 11 bases between the two ends. Germline V gene data show CDR1 as MNHNS and CDR2 as SASEGT. The CDR3 DNA sequence: TGTGCCAGCAGTGAACACAGTACTATAGAGACCCAGTACTTC. It is translated as CASSEHSTIETQYF.

This chain uses TRBV12-3 or TRBV12-4 with TRBJ2-3; 7 bases are shared with TRBD2. Trimming cost V 5 bases and J 13 bases; bases outside gene matches: 15. This CDR3 is built from 14 residues. CDR3 sequence: CASSPSGRGDMEYF. DNA of the CDR3: TGTGCCAGCAGTCCCTCGGGGAGGGGAGATATGGAGTATTTT.